This T cell receptor beta chain is drawn from a study of human T cells and chemical hapten exposure. Whole-study findings and limits: Among expanded TCRs, significantly more large CDR3 similarity clusters formed than among controls.

This CDR3 has 18 residues. Trimming removed 4 bases at V and 0 bases at J, with 18 bases between. CDR1 and CDR2 (germline): LGHNA, YSLEER. MiXCR, applied by TCRdb to the RACE reads, yields one record per CDR3 protein. Here the sample spans around 250,000 distinct CDR3 sequences, about 9.4% being singletons. Note on this clonotype: As yet, its antigen is unknown.

Time point in this sample: pre-sensitization, week 0. Treatment reported: therapeutic diphenylcyclopropenone sensitization with weekly scalp DPC. Ahead of each patch test application, blood was drawn. The gene calls are TRBV4-3 and TRBJ2-2; D ambiguous. The sequenced sample was whole blood, obtained in connection with sensitization to the hapten diphenylcyclopropenone (DPC). The source is a woman between 40 and 50 years old with alopecia areata. Some clones in this sample may be carry-over from other donors' samples. This CDR3 reads CASSLNPPQATNTGELFF. The DNA of the CDR3 is TGCGCCAGCAGCCTCAACCCCCCCCAGGCAACGAACACCGGGGAGCTGTTTTTT.